The sequence of this TCR beta chain was determined in a study of cytomegalovirus exposure and HLA in healthy donors. V lost 4 bases and J 4 bases, leaving 8 bases between the germline ends. Germline CDR1 reads SNHLY; CDR2 reads FYNNEI. This CDR3 comprises 13 residues. Study-level points and caveats: The study listed roughly 160 cytomegalovirus-associated TCR beta chains. Segments of the TCR beta V type were, in most cases, productive about 87% or about 30% of the time in an earlier analysis.

Use of 60 Vbeta and 13 Jbeta primers characterized the PCR. Method: immunoSEQ multiplex PCR; TCRdb's copy keeps in-frame clones and lacks some. The table has around 120,000 clones, approximately 76% seen once. Notes on this clone: The antigen remains unidentified.

The chain carries TRBV2 and TRBJ1-5; D is undetermined. Specimen: PBMCs. This sequence originates from a man aged 55 to 70 in good health and CMV-seropositive. The CDR3 here is CASSGGLNQPQHF. The CDR3, as DNA: TGTGCCAGCAGTGGAGGGTTGAATCAGCCCCAGCATTTT.